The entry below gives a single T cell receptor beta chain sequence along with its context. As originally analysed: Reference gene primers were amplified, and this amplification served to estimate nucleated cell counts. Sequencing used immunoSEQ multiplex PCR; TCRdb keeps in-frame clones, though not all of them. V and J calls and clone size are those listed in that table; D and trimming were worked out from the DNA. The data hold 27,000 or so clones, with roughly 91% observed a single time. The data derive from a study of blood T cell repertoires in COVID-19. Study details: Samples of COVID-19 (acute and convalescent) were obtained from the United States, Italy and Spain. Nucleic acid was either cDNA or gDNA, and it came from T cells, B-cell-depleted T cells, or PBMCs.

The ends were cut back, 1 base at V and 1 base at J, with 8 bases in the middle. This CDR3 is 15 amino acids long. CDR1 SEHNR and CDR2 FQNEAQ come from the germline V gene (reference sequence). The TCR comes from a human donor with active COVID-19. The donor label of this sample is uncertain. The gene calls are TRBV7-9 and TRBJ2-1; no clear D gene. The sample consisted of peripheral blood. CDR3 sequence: CASSLGPESYNEQFF. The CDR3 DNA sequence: TGTGCCAGCAGCTTAGGCCCGGAGTCCTACAATGAGCAGTTCTTC.